This TCR beta chain was captured in a study of blood T cell repertoires in COVID-19. Across the whole study: Collection of acute and convalescent COVID-19 samples took place in the United States, Italy and Spain. T cells, B-cell-depleted T cells, or PBMCs provided the cDNA or gDNA that served as material.

Only in-frame clones appear in the TCRdb table, and some are missing; sequencing was by immunoSEQ multiplex PCR. The repertoire holds a few hundred thousand clones, with 87% as singletons. CDR1 SGDLS and CDR2 YYNGEE come from the germline V gene. The CDR3 has 14 residues. V lost 2 bases to trimming and J lost 5 bases, with 13 bases between them. This clone was recorded a few times. This sequence joins TRBV9 and TRBJ1-1, with D possibly TRBD1 on 6 matching bases. This receptor was identified in a man aged 18-30 years with acute COVID-19. Sequenced: PBMCs or T cells enriched from blood (not recorded which). CDR3 region: CASSVNRVGTEAFF. CDR3 nucleotide sequence: TGTGCCAGCAGCGTTAACAGGGTAGGAACTGAAGCTTTCTTT.